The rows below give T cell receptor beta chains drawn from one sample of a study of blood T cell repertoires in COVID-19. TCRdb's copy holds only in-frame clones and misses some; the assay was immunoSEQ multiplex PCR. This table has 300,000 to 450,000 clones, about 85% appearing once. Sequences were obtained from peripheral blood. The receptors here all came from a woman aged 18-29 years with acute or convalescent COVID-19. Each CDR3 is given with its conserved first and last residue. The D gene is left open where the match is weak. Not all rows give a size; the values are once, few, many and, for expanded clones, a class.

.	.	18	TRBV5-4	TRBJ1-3	CASSASWGGRGSGNTIYF	TGTGCCAGCAGCGCGTCCTGGGGGGGAAGGGGCTCTGGAAACACCATATATTTT
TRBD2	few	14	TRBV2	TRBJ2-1	CAGGGLGMGREQFF	TGTGCCGGGGGAGGGCTTGGGATGGGGCGCGAGCAGTTCTTC
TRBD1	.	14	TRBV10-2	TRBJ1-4	CASRGTAQNEKLFF	TGCGCCAGCAGGGGGACAGCCCAAAATGAAAAACTGTTTTTT
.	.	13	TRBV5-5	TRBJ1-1	CASSFFTDTEAFF	TGTGCCAGCAGCTTCTTTACGGACACTGAAGCTTTCTTT
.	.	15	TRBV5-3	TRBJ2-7	CARSLVRRGTYEQYF	TGTGCCAGAAGCTTGGTGAGGCGCGGAACCTACGAGCAGTACTTC
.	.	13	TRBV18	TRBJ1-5	CASSPGAHQPQHF	TGTGCCAGCTCACCGGGGGCACACCAGCCCCAGCATTTT
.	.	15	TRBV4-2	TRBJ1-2	CASSQTVDLGGGYTF	TGTGCCAGCAGCCAAACAGTGGACTTGGGGGGTGGCTACACCTTC
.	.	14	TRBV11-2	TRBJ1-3	CASSREGRGNTIYF	TGTGCCAGCAGCCGTGAGGGGAGGGGAAACACCATATATTTT
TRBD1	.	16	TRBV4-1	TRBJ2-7	CASSHFRQGALHEQYF	TGCGCCAGCAGCCATTTCCGACAGGGGGCGTTACACGAGCAGTACTTC
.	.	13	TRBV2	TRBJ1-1	CASEEGQNTEAFF	TGTGCCAGCGAGGAGGGCCAAAACACTGAAGCTTTCTTT
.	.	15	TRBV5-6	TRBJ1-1	CASSGDWGVSTEAFF	TGTGCCAGCAGCGGGGACTGGGGGGTTTCAACTGAAGCTTTCTTT
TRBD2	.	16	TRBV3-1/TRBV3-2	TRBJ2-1	CASTPTHSGRANEQFF	TGTGCCAGCACCCCAACGCATAGCGGGAGGGCCAATGAGCAGTTCTTC
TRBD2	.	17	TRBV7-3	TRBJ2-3	CASSLISSGGQGDTQYF	TGTGCCAGCAGCTTAATATCTTCGGGGGGGCAAGGAGATACGCAGTATTTT
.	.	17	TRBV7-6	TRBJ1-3	CASSLVIPSDTGNTIYF	TGTGCCAGCAGCTTAGTCATTCCCTCAGATACTGGAAACACCATATATTTT
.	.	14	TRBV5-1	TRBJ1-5	CASSLGNSGEPQHF	TGCGCCAGCAGCTTGGGGAACAGCGGGGAGCCCCAGCATTTT
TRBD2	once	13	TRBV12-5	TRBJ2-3	CASRAGGADTQYF	TGTGCTAGTAGGGCGGGAGGGGCAGATACGCAGTATTTT
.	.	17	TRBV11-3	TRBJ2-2	CASSFRIPRDSDGELFF	TGTGCCAGCAGCTTCCGAATTCCCCGGGACTCAGACGGGGAGCTGTTTTTT
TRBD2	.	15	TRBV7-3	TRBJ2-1	CASSLAGGPINEQFF	TGTGCCAGCAGCTTAGCGGGAGGGCCGATCAATGAGCAGTTCTTC
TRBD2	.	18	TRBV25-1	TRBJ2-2	CASSGPGLAGGITGELFF	TGTGCCAGCAGTGGGCCTGGACTAGCGGGGGGAATCACCGGGGAGCTGTTTTTT
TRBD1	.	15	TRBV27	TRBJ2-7	CASSSPGQGDYEQYF	TGTGCCAGCAGTTCGCCGGGACAGGGGGACTACGAGCAGTACTTC
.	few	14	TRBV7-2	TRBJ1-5	CASSTTSNSQPQHF	TGTGCCAGCAGCACTACCTCAAATAGTCAGCCCCAGCATTTT
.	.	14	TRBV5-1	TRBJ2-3	CASSLSGSRDTQYF	TGCGCCAGCAGCTTGTCGGGGAGCAGGGATACGCAGTATTTT
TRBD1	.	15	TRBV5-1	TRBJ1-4	CASSLGQAGNEKLFF	TGCGCCAGCAGCCTTGGACAGGCCGGTAATGAAAAACTGTTTTTT
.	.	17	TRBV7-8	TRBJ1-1	CASSLSLLGPMNTEAFF	TGTGCCAGCAGCTTATCCTTGTTGGGGCCCATGAACACTGAAGCTTTCTTT
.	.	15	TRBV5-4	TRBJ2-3	CASSTLRQVKDTQYF	TGTGCCAGCAGCACCCTTCGACAGGTTAAAGATACGCAGTATTTT
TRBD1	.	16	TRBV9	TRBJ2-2	CASSLGQGANTGELFF	TGTGCCAGCAGCCTCGGACAGGGCGCGAACACCGGGGAGCTGTTTTTT
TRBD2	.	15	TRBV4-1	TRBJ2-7	CASSQESQRDIEQYF	TGCGCCAGCAGCCAAGAGAGCCAGCGGGATATCGAGCAGTACTTC
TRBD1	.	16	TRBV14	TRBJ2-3	CASSQGQGATTDTQYF	TGTGCCAGCAGCCAAGGACAGGGGGCGACCACAGATACGCAGTATTTT
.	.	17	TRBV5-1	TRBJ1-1	CASSLVAGAASNTEAFF	TGCGCCAGCAGCTTGGTTGCAGGGGCCGCGTCGAACACTGAAGCTTTCTTT
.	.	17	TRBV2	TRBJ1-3	CASSANRGGWTGNTIYF	TGTGCCAGCAGTGCCAATCGGGGGGGATGGACTGGAAACACCATATATTTT
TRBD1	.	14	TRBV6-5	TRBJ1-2	CASSSPGQGRGYTF	TGTGCCAGCAGTTCTCCGGGACAGGGTCGAGGCTACACCTTC
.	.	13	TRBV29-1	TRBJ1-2	CSVPLGGNYGYTF	TGCAGCGTTCCCCTAGGAGGGAACTATGGCTACACCTTC
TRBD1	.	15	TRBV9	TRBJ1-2	CASSEGQGRNYGYTF	TGTGCCAGCAGCGAGGGACAGGGAAGAAACTATGGCTACACCTTC
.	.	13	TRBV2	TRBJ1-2	CASTVLRNYGYTF	TGTGCCAGCACGGTCTTGCGCAACTATGGCTACACCTTC
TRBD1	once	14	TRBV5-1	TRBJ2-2	CASSWDRLTGELFF	TGCGCCAGCAGCTGGGACAGGCTGACCGGGGAGCTGTTTTTT
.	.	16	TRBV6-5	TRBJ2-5	CASSYSGGAGGETQYF	TGTGCCAGCAGTTACTCTGGGGGGGCCGGGGGAGAGACCCAGTACTTC
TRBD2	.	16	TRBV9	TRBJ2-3	CASSAGLAGAGDTQYF	TGTGCCAGCAGCGCAGGACTAGCGGGAGCCGGAGATACGCAGTATTTT
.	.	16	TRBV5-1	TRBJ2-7	CASSWGWAGIYDEQYF	TGCGCCAGCAGCTGGGGGTGGGCGGGGATCTACGACGAGCAGTACTTC
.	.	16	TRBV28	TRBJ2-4	CASTLSPTKAKNIQYF	TGTGCCAGCACCCTAAGTCCGACTAAAGCCAAAAACATTCAGTACTTC
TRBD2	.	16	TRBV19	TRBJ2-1	CASNFPTDSGDNEQFF	TGTGCCAGTAATTTCCCAACTGATAGCGGGGACAATGAGCAGTTCTTC
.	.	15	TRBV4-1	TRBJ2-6	CASSQQISGANVLTF	TGCGCCAGCAGCCAACAAATCTCTGGGGCCAACGTCCTGACTTTC
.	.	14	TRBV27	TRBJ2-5	CASSRSGGTETQYF	TGTGCCAGCAGTCGGTCGGGGGGCACGGAGACCCAGTACTTC
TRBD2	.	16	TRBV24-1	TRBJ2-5	CATSDLAGGVMETQYF	TGTGCCACCAGTGATTTAGCGGGAGGGGTAATGGAGACCCAGTACTTC
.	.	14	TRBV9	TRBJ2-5	CASSTDATGETQYF	TGTGCCAGCAGCACAGACGCAACTGGGGAGACCCAGTACTTC
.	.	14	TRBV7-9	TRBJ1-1	CASSLVQGHTEAFF	TGTGCCAGCAGCTTAGTCCAGGGGCACACTGAAGCTTTCTTT
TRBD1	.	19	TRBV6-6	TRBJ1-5	CASSSSWGQAFLSNQPQHF	TGTGCCAGCAGCTCCTCCTGGGGACAGGCCTTTCTTAGCAATCAGCCCCAGCATTTT
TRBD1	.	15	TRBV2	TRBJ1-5	CASSGGQGGGQPQHF	TGTGCCAGCAGTGGCGGACAGGGGGGAGGTCAGCCCCAGCATTTT
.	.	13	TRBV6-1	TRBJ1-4	CASSESYPGELFF	TGTGCCAGCAGTGAATCTTACCCCGGGGAACTGTTTTTT
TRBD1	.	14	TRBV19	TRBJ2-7	CASSPGTGYDEQYF	TGTGCCAGTAGTCCGGGGACAGGGTACGACGAGCAGTACTTC
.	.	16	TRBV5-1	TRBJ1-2	CASGQGSNSPNYGYTF	TGCGCCAGCGGCCAGGGGAGTAATTCTCCTAACTATGGCTACACCTTC
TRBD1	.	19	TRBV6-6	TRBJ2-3	CASSWTGTGAQVGTDTQYF	TGTGCCAGCAGCTGGACCGGGACAGGGGCGCAGGTTGGCACAGATACGCAGTATTTT
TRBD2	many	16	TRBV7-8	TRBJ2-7	CASSLARREASREQYF	TGTGCCAGCAGCTTAGCTAGGCGGGAGGCGTCACGCGAGCAGTACTTC
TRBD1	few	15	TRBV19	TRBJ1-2	CASSKTGTEIYGYTF	TGTGCCAGTAGTAAAACCGGGACAGAGATCTATGGCTACACCTTC
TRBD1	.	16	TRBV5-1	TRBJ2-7	CASSLGTGAISYEQYF	TGCGCCAGCAGCTTGGGGACAGGGGCCATCTCCTACGAGCAGTACTTC